This T cell receptor (beta chain) came from a study of blood T cell repertoires in COVID-19. This clone has just a few counts. The authors' processing: Amplification of reference gene primers provided the estimated nucleated cell counts. Using immunoSEQ multiplex PCR, the repertoire was profiled, and TCRdb retains in-frame clones only, with some absent. D and trimming were read from the DNA, whereas the V and J calls and clone size are those reported in that table. This table has roughly 290,000 clones, roughly 89% appearing once. The germline V and J ends were trimmed by 1 base and 2 bases, with 9 bases remaining between them. Per the germline V gene, CDR1 is KGHSH and CDR2 is LQKENI. The CDR3 has 15 residues.

The genes are TRBV18 and TRBJ1-5; TRBD1 is a possible D gene (6 bases). The clonotype comes from a woman aged 40 to 55 who had recovered from COVID-19. Sequencing was done on a sample of PBMCs or T cells enriched from blood (not recorded which). The CDR3 here is CASSPRGRGNQPQHF. In DNA form, the CDR3 reads TGTGCCAGCTCACCACGGGGGCGCGGCAATCAGCCCCAGCATTTT. The entire variable domain, with the rest obtained from reference TRBV18 and TRBJ1-5, is as follows: NAGVMQNPRHLVRRRGQEARLRCSPMKGHSHVYWYRQLPEEGLKFMVYLQKENIIDESGMPKERFSAEFPKEGPSILRIQQVVRGDSAAYFCASSPRGRGNQPQHFGDGTRLSIL.